A selection of T cell receptor beta chains follows, all from one sample in a study of blood T cell repertoires in COVID-19. This table comes from immunoSEQ multiplex PCR, and its TCRdb copy is limited to in-frame clones, with some not included. The table shows approximately 320,000 clones, with roughly 89% occurring only once. Sequencing was carried out using PBMCs or T cells enriched from blood (not recorded which). The receptors were gathered from a woman between 18 and 29 years old who had recovered from COVID-19. Both conserved end residues are part of each CDR3. The D gene is left open where the match is weak. A row's size may be missing; if present it is once, few, many or a size class.

J: TRBJ1-6
D: NA
V: TRBV4-2
size: NA
CDR3: CASSQDLRGLFDYSPLHF
DNA: TGTGCCAGCAGCCAAGATCTGAGAGGGCTTTTCGATTATTCACCCCTCCACTTT

J: TRBJ2-2
D: TRBD2
V: TRBV6-2/TRBV6-3
size: NA
CDR3: CASSWLAGVGSGAGELFF
DNA: TGTGCCAGCAGTTGGCTAGCGGGAGTTGGGTCCGGGGCCGGGGAGCTGTTTTTT

J: TRBJ2-1
D: TRBD2
V: TRBV2
size: NA
CDR3: CASLERLAGLNEQFF
DNA: TGTGCCAGCCTAGAGCGACTAGCGGGGTTAAATGAGCAGTTCTTC

J: TRBJ2-3
D: TRBD1
V: TRBV5-4
size: NA
CDR3: CASRGQGGFSTDTQYF
DNA: TGTGCCAGCAGGGGACAGGGAGGATTTAGCACAGATACGCAGTATTTT

J: TRBJ1-5
D: NA
V: TRBV5-1
size: NA
CDR3: CASSLGPTSYSNQPQHF
DNA: TGCGCCAGCAGCTTGGGCCCGACTAGCTATAGCAATCAGCCCCAGCATTTT

J: TRBJ2-4
D: TRBD2
V: TRBV7-2
size: NA
CDR3: CASSLNAGGGGIQYF
DNA: TGTGCCAGCAGCTTGAATGCGGGGGGCGGTGGCATTCAGTACTTC

J: TRBJ2-7
D: TRBD2
V: TRBV27
size: NA
CDR3: CASSPLGGSTFTYEQYF
DNA: TGTGCCAGCAGTCCCCTCGGGGGGAGCACTTTCACCTACGAGCAGTACTTC

J: TRBJ1-4
D: NA
V: TRBV4-3
size: NA
CDR3: CASSQEGGTNEKLFF
DNA: TGCGCCAGCAGCCAAGAGGGGGGAACTAATGAAAAACTGTTTTTT

J: TRBJ2-5
D: TRBD2
V: TRBV6-1
size: NA
CDR3: CASSDLASGQETQYF
DNA: TGTGCCAGCAGTGACCTTGCTAGCGGCCAAGAGACCCAGTACTTC

J: TRBJ2-7
D: TRBD2
V: TRBV11-2
size: NA
CDR3: CASSPLGSILAGGEQYF
DNA: TGTGCCAGCAGCCCGCTTGGCAGTATACTAGCGGGAGGCGAGCAGTACTTC

J: TRBJ1-2
D: TRBD1
V: TRBV2
size: NA
CDR3: CASKDGTGTNYGYTF
DNA: TGTGCCAGCAAAGATGGGACAGGTACTAACTATGGCTACACCTTC

J: TRBJ2-3
D: NA
V: TRBV7-2
size: NA
CDR3: CASSSRDSYTDTQYF
DNA: TGTGCCAGCAGCTCAAGGGACTCATACACAGATACGCAGTATTTT

J: TRBJ1-2
D: NA
V: TRBV7-8
size: NA
CDR3: CASSLALHRAPNYGYTF
DNA: TGTGCCAGCAGCTTAGCTCTCCACAGGGCCCCCAACTATGGCTACACCTTC

J: TRBJ1-6
D: NA
V: TRBV4-3
size: NA
CDR3: CASSQDPTANSYNSPLHF
DNA: TGCGCCAGCAGCCAAGACCCGACAGCCAACTCCTATAATTCACCCCTCCACTTT

J: TRBJ2-3
D: TRBD1
V: TRBV6-2/TRBV6-3
size: NA
CDR3: CASSYSRDSTDTQYF
DNA: TGTGCCAGCAGTTACTCCCGGGACAGTACGGATACGCAGTATTTT

J: TRBJ1-2
D: NA
V: TRBV4-1
size: many
CDR3: CASSQALREQVFEGYTF
DNA: TGCGCCAGCAGCCAAGCTTTACGGGAGCAAGTCTTCGAAGGCTACACCTTC

J: TRBJ1-5
D: NA
V: TRBV28
size: NA
CDR3: CASSLPTDNQPQHF
DNA: TGTGCCAGCAGTTTACCTACAGATAATCAGCCCCAGCATTTT

J: TRBJ1-4
D: NA
V: TRBV13
size: NA
CDR3: CASSSPERQSTNEKLFF
DNA: TGTGCCAGCAGCTCTCCCGAACGACAGTCAACTAATGAAAAACTGTTTTTT

J: TRBJ2-1
D: TRBD2
V: TRBV7-9
size: NA
CDR3: CASSPFRGGSDEQFF
DNA: TGTGCCAGCAGCCCCTTCCGGGGGGGCAGCGATGAGCAGTTCTTC

J: TRBJ1-2
D: NA
V: TRBV5-8
size: NA
CDR3: CASSLEGFRGWGYTF
DNA: TGTGCCAGCAGCTTGGAGGGATTTAGGGGCTGGGGCTACACCTTC

J: TRBJ2-7
D: NA
V: TRBV7-9
size: NA
CDR3: CASSLEGRMGQYF
DNA: TGTGCCAGCAGCTTAGAAGGCAGGATGGGTCAGTACTTC

J: TRBJ2-5
D: TRBD2
V: TRBV7-7
size: NA
CDR3: CASSQRAGGPLETQYF
DNA: TGTGCCAGCAGCCAAAGAGCGGGAGGGCCCCTGGAGACCCAGTACTTC

J: TRBJ1-2
D: NA
V: TRBV19
size: NA
CDR3: CASLAGGANYGYTF
DNA: TGTGCCAGTCTAGCGGGGGGAGCTAACTATGGCTACACCTTC

J: TRBJ2-1
D: TRBD2
V: TRBV5-1
size: NA
CDR3: CASSPRTSGSRNEQFF
DNA: TGCGCCAGCAGCCCCCGGACTAGCGGGAGTAGGAATGAGCAGTTCTTC

J: TRBJ2-3
D: NA
V: TRBV28
size: NA
CDR3: CASSLWSGDDTQYF
DNA: TGTGCCAGCAGTTTGTGGTCAGGGGACGATACGCAGTATTTT

J: TRBJ1-1
D: NA
V: TRBV30
size: NA
CDR3: CAWRQENTEAFF
DNA: TGTGCCTGGAGACAGGAGAACACTGAAGCTTTCTTT

J: TRBJ1-6
D: NA
V: TRBV5-5
size: NA
CDR3: CASSSGPPGSYNSPLHF
DNA: TGTGCCAGCAGCTCCGGTCCTCCCGGGTCCTATAATTCACCCCTCCACTTT

J: TRBJ2-3
D: NA
V: TRBV5-1
size: NA
CDR3: CASSLRLDVDTQYF
DNA: TGCGCCAGCAGCTTGCGACTAGACGTAGATACGCAGTATTTT

J: TRBJ2-3
D: NA
V: TRBV29-1
size: NA
CDR3: CSVETYAGTDTQYF
DNA: TGCAGCGTTGAAACGTACGCGGGGACAGATACGCAGTATTTT

J: TRBJ2-1
D: TRBD1
V: TRBV11-2
size: NA
CDR3: CASSLTILTGGGINEQFF
DNA: TGTGCCAGCAGCCTAACGATATTGACAGGGGGCGGTATCAATGAGCAGTTCTTC

J: TRBJ1-3
D: NA
V: TRBV5-1
size: NA
CDR3: CASSLTGPRTGNTIYF
DNA: TGCGCCAGCAGCTTGACAGGGCCACGCACTGGAAACACCATATATTTT

J: TRBJ1-6
D: NA
V: TRBV5-1
size: NA
CDR3: CASSLTGNSPLHF
DNA: TGCGCCAGCAGCTTGACCGGTAATTCACCCCTCCACTTT

J: TRBJ1-2
D: NA
V: TRBV3-1/TRBV3-2
size: once
CDR3: CASSQGNSNYGYTF
DNA: TGTGCCAGCAGCCAAGGAAATAGTAACTATGGCTACACCTTC

J: TRBJ2-5
D: TRBD2
V: TRBV5-4
size: NA
CDR3: CASSWGLSAGGRETQYF
DNA: TGTGCCAGCAGCTGGGGTCTTAGCGCGGGAGGCCGGGAGACCCAGTACTTC

J: TRBJ2-1
D: NA
V: TRBV3-1/TRBV3-2
size: NA
CDR3: CASSQRLEDEQFF
DNA: TGTGCCAGCAGCCAACGACTCGAGGATGAGCAGTTCTTC

J: TRBJ1-2
D: TRBD1
V: TRBV5-1
size: once
CDR3: CASSPLDTGGGYTF
DNA: TGCGCCAGCAGCCCTCTGGACACAGGGGGCGGCTACACCTTC

J: TRBJ1-2
D: NA
V: TRBV19
size: NA
CDR3: CASRLGAGYTF
DNA: TGTGCCAGTAGGCTGGGGGCTGGCTACACCTTC

J: TRBJ2-7
D: NA
V: TRBV7-2
size: NA
CDR3: CASSQTDSSYEQYF
DNA: TGTGCCAGCAGCCAGACTGACAGTTCCTACGAGCAGTACTTC

J: TRBJ2-7
D: TRBD2
V: TRBV5-1
size: NA
CDR3: CASSLEGLAGTYEQYF
DNA: TGCGCCAGCAGCTTGGAGGGACTAGCGGGTACGTACGAGCAGTACTTC

J: TRBJ1-1
D: NA
V: TRBV5-4
size: NA
CDR3: CASSSKQRNTEAFF
DNA: TGTGCCAGCAGCTCCAAACAGAGGAACACTGAAGCTTTCTTT